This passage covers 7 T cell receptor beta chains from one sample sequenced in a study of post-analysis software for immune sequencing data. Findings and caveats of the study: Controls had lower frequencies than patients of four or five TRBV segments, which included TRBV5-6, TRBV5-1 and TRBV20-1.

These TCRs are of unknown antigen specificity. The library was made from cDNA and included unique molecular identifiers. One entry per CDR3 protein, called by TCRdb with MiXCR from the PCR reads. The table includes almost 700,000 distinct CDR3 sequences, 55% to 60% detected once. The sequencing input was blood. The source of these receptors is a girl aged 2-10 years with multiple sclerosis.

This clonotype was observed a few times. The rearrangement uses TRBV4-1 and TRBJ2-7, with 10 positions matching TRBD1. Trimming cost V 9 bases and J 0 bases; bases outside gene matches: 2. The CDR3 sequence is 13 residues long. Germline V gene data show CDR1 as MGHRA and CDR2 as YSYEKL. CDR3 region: CASGQGGSYEQYF. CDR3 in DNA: TGCGCCAGTGGACAGGGGGGCTCCTACGAGCAGTACTTC.

The CDR3, as DNA: TGTGCCAGCAGCTCCTGGGACAGGGCTCGTTCCCCAGATACGCAGTATTTT. This translates into CASSSWDRARSPDTQYF. The chain uses TRBV7-2 and TRBJ2-3, with 9 bases fitting TRBD1. V gave up 4 bases and J gave up 4 bases; unmatched junction bases: 12. CDR1 and CDR2 (germline): SGHTA, FQGNSA. The CDR3 length is 17 residues.

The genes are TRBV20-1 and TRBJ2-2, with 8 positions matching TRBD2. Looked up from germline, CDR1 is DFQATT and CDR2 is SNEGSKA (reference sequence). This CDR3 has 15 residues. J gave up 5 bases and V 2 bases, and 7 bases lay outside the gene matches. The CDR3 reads CSARFGERETGELFF. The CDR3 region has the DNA TGCAGTGCTAGATTTGGAGAGCGGGAGACCGGGGAGCTGTTTTTT.

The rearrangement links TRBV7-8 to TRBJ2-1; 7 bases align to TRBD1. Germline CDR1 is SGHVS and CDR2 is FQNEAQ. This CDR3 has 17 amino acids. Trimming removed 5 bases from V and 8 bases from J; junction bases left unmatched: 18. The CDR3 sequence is CASSGREGTDSWDEQFF. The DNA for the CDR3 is TGTGCCAGCAGCGGACGTGAAGGGACAGACAGTTGGGATGAGCAGTTCTTC.

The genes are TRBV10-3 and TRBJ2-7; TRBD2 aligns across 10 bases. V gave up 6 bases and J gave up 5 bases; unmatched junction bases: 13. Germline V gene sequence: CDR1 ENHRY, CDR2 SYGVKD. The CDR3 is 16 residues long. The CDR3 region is CAIRDRVLAGEDEQYF. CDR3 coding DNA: TGTGCCATCAGGGACAGGGTGCTAGCGGGAGAGGACGAGCAGTACTTC.

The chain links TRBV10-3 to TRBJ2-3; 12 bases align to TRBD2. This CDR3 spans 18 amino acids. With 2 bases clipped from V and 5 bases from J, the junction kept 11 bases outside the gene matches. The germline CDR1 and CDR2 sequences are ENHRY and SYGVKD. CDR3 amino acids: CAISERDRLAGELDTQYF. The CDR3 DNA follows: TGTGCCATCAGTGAGAGGGACCGACTAGCGGGAGAATTAGATACGCAGTATTTT.

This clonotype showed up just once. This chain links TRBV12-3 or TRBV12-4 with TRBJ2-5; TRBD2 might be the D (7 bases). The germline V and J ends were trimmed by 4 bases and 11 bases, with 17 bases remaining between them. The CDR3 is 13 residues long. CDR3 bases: TGTGCCAGCAGTTCCGCGGGGGCGAAGGAACAGTACTTC. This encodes CASSSAGAKEQYF.